This entry features one TCR beta chain sequence. Its specificity is not known. Trimming removed 5 bases from V and 2 bases from J, with 8 bases in between. Germline V lookup: CDR1 WNHNN, CDR2 SYGVQD (reference sequence). The CDR3 covers 13 residues. Samples left unsorted employed approximately 94 million PBMCs for genomic DNA. The source of the sample is a study of shared clonotypes between healthy human individuals. TCRdb keeps only in-frame clones here, not all; method: immunoSEQ multiplex PCR. The table lists about 480,000 clones, about 75% of them singletons. Findings and limits, study-wide: Blood was the sole source, and tissue repertoires probably differ.

The J gene is TRBJ2-3, the V gene TRBV10-1; unclear D gene. Material for sequencing was PBMCs. The receptor was isolated from a woman aged 35 to 49 in good health. Some clones in this sample may be carry-over from other donors' samples. The CDR3 is CASSIDLTDTQYF. Here the CDR3 DNA reads TGCGCCAGCAGTATTGACCTCACAGATACGCAGTATTTT.